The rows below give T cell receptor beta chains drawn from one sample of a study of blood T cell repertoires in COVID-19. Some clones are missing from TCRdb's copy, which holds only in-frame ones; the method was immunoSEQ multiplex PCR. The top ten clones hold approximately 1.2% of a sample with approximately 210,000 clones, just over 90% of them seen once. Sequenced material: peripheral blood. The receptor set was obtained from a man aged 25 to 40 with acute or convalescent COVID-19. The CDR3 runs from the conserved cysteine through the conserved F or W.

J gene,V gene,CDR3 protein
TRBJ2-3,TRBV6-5,CAGRGQVTDTQYF
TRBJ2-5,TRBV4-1,CASSRGPQETQYF
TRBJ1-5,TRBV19,CASTSDRFANQPQHF
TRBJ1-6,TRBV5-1,CASSARDPSDSPLHF
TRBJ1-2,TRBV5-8,CASSRDRYGYTF
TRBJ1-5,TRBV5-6,CASSLAGGTTAQHF
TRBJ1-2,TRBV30,CAWRTFDSGYTF
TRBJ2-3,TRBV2,CASSGGAGGGTDTQYF
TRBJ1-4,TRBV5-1,CASSLALATNEKLFF
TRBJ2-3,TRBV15,CATSSPAGRDTQYF
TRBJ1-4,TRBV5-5,CASSPTGGSVVKLFF
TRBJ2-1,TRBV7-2,CASSWARGEQFF
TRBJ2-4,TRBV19,CASSIPLAGEMSDIQYF
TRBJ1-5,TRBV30,CAWDRGQNQPQHF
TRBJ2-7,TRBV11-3,CASSAGGAKSREQYF
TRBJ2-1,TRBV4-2,CASSQDLGSGYNEQFF
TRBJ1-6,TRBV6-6,CASSQPGQVGESPLHF
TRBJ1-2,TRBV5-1,CASSPGGRGTYGYTF
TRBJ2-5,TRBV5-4,CASSLGGGETQYF
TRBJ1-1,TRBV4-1,CASSLQINTEAFF
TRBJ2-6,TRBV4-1,CASSQGDLSGANVLTF
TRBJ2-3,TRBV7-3,CASSLRTSGTDTQYF
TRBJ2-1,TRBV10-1,CASSESRRANEQFF
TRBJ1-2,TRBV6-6,CASSLGTGNLDGYTF
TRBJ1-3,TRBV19,CATSDNASGNTIYF
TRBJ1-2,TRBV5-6,CASSQGQRLNYGYTF
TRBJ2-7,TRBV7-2,CASSLYGDEQYF
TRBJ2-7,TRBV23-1,CASTHQGTSGVRLEQYF
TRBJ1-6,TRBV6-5,CASLRTGGNSPLHF
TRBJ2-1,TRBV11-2,CASSRTSGDSYNEQFF
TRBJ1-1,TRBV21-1,CASSGGWGGSMNTEAFF
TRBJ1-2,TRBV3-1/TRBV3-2,CASSLREGRYGYTF
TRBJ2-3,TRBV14,CASSPLRGLDFTDTQYF